The 23 T cell receptor beta chains reported below all come from one sample, sequenced in a study of cytomegalovirus exposure and HLA in healthy donors. The PCR ran on 60 Vbeta and 13 Jbeta primers. Method: immunoSEQ multiplex PCR; TCRdb's copy keeps in-frame clones and lacks some. The table has approximately 190,000 clones, 75% to 90% seen once. The sequenced sample was PBMCs. The receptor set was obtained from a woman aged 50 to 60 in good health and CMV-seropositive.

The rearrangement joins TRBV7-2 to TRBJ2-5, with 12 positions matching TRBD2. The trim removed 1 base at V and 7 bases at J, leaving 10 bases unmatched. Looked up from germline, CDR1 is SGHTA and CDR2 is FQGNSA. This CDR3 region has 17 residues. This CDR3 is CASSLEFGLAGSGTQYF. DNA for the CDR3: TGTGCCAGCAGCTTAGAGTTCGGACTAGCGGGGTCAGGGACCCAGTACTTC.

This chain links TRBV21-1 with TRBJ2-2; the table's D gene call, TRBD1, was not cross checked with the DNA. TRBV21-1 is a listed pseudogene. There are 21 residues in the CDR3. The CDR3 reads CASSPKPRDRVLGGDTGELFF. In DNA form, the CDR3 reads TGTGCCAGCAGCCCAAAGCCCCGGGACAGGGTTCTCGGGGGTGACACCGGGGAGCTGTTTTTT.

This chain connects TRBV9 to TRBJ2-3; 14 bases fit TRBD2. Per germline, CDR1 SGDLS and CDR2 YYNGEE. V lost 3 bases and J lost 7; bases outside the gene matches: 4. The CDR3 runs 15 residues. The CDR3 DNA reads TGTGCCAGCAGCGCGGGGACTAGCGGGGGAAATACGCAGTATTTT. This gives the protein CASSAGTSGGNTQYF.

In this sample, this clone turned up a few times. J is TRBJ2-7 and V is TRBV6-5; no clear D. V lost 0 bases and J lost 5, with 11 bases in between. The CDR3 contains 14 residues. In germline, CDR1 is MNHEY, CDR2 SVGAGI. The CDR3 sequence is CASSYSMAQNEQYF. The CDR3 DNA reads TGTGCCAGCAGTTACTCGATGGCACAGAACGAGCAGTACTTC.

The rearrangement joins TRBV5-5 to TRBJ2-7, with no clear D. Looked up from germline, CDR1 is SGHKS and CDR2 is YYEKEE (reference sequence). Deletions cut 4 bases from V and 4 bases from J, with 9 bases between. CDR3 length: 12 amino acids. CDR3 sequence (DNA): TGTGCCAGCAGCCAGTCAGAATACGAGCAGTACTTC. Amino acid sequence: CASSQSEYEQYF.

This clone came up once. The rearrangement links TRBV6-5 to TRBJ2-5; 7 bases map to TRBD1. Germline assignment: CDR1 MNHEY and CDR2 SVGAGI. The CDR3 is 14 residues long. V shed 5 bases and J 5 bases; nucleotides not matched to a gene: 8. CDR3 DNA sequence: TGTGCCAGCAGTGAACGACAGGGCCGGGAGACCCAGTACTTC. Its protein is CASSERQGRETQYF.

This clone has a single count. The rearrangement links TRBV5-4 to TRBJ2-3, with a possible D match to TRBD2 (5 bases). CDR3 size: 14 residues. Between the trimmed V and J ends, which lost 2 bases and 2 bases, there was a span of 9 bases. CDR1 is SGHNT and CDR2 is YYREEE in the germline V gene (reference sequence). CDR3 sequence: CASSFGADTDTQYF. As DNA, the CDR3 is TGTGCCAGCAGCTTTGGAGCGGACACAGATACGCAGTATTTT.

Only one count was recorded for this clone. Different DNA sequences within this sample yield the same CDR3. The rearrangement links TRBV7-3 to TRBJ2-2; 7 nucleotides line up with TRBD2. The CDR3 sequence is 18 residues long. Unmatched junction bases numbered 12, after V lost 1 base and J lost 4 bases. Germline CDR1 SGHTA, CDR2 FQGTGA. The CDR3 region is CASSLRGYEGGGTGELFF. CDR3 coding DNA: TGTGCCAGCAGCTTAAGAGGTTACGAGGGCGGGGGCACCGGGGAGCTGTTTTTT.

This rearrangement joins TRBV27 to TRBJ1-1, with a possible D match to TRBD1 (5 bases). The germline V and J ends were trimmed by 4 bases and 3 bases, with 12 bases remaining between them. CDR3 size: 14 residues. From germline, CDR1 is MNHEY and CDR2 SMNVEV (reference sequence). Here the CDR3 DNA reads TGTGCCAGCAGTTCACCAGGGATAGACACTGAAGCTTTCTTT. Translation gives CASSSPGIDTEAFF.

This rearrangement joins TRBV4-2 to TRBJ2-1; D possibly corresponds to TRBD2 (6 bases). The V and J ends lost 5 bases and 7 bases respectively, with 18 bases between them. Germline CDR1 LGHNA, CDR2 YNFKEQ. This CDR3 has 15 residues. The CDR3 DNA reads TGTGCCAGCAGCTCGGGCGGGGTTTCCCTGAATGAGCAGTTCTTC. Translation gives CASSSGGVSLNEQFF.

The chain recombines TRBV5-1 with TRBJ2-5, with TRBD1 matching 9 bases. CDR1 is SGHRS and CDR2 is YFSETQ in the germline V gene. The length of the CDR3 is 13 residues. Trimming cost V 4 bases and J 11 bases; bases outside gene matches: 9. CDR3 sequence (DNA): TGCGCCAGCAGCCTAGACAGGGACAGGGAGCAGTACTTC. Residues: CASSLDRDREQYF.

This chain uses TRBV11-2 with TRBJ2-7; unclear D gene. CDR3 length: 11 amino acids. Germline-derived CDR1 and CDR2 are SGHAT and FQNNGV. Deletions cut 6 bases from V and 2 bases from J, with 5 bases between. CDR3 DNA sequence: TGTGCCAGCAGTACTGCCTACGAGCAGTACTTC. Translated, it gives CASSTAYEQYF.

The CDR3 coding sequence is TGCGCCAGCAGCTTGGGCGTCAATGAAAAACTGTTTTTT. It codes for CASSLGVNEKLFF. The V and J genes are TRBV5-1 and TRBJ1-4; no clear D gene. The CDR3 totals 13 residues. Trimming removed 0 bases at V and 5 bases at J, with 5 bases between. In germline, CDR1 is SGHRS, CDR2 YFSETQ.

The chain employs TRBV6-5 and TRBJ1-5; 11 bases map to TRBD1. Unmatched junction bases numbered 9, after V lost 6 bases and J lost 8 bases. Germline V gives CDR1 MNHEY, CDR2 SVGAGI. This CDR3 has 15 residues. The CDR3 reads CASRSGQGGEKPQHF. The CDR3 DNA follows: TGTGCCAGCAGATCGGGACAGGGGGGAGAGAAGCCCCAGCATTTT.

Remarks on this clone: The germline gene is not matched at one end of the junction; a read error may be the cause. This specimen includes other DNA sequences encoding the same CDR3. The gene calls are TRBV6-5 and TRBJ1-5; TRBD1 agrees at 7 bases. Germline V lookup: CDR1 MNHEY, CDR2 SVGAGI. This CDR3 contains 15 residues. DNA for the CDR3: TGTGCCAGCAGTCCAGGGGGATATAGCAATCAGCCCCAGCACTTT. Residues: CASSPGGYSNQPQHF.

The V call is TRBV28, the J call TRBJ1-4, with D maybe TRBD1 (5 bases). CDR1 and CDR2 from the germline V gene are MDHEN and SYDVKM. The V end lost 6 bases, the J end lost 7 bases, and 15 bases lay between the germline ends. The CDR3 runs 14 residues. The DNA of the CDR3 is TGTGCCAGCAGATTGGGGGGTAACACTGAAAAACTGTTTTTT. This gives the protein CASRLGGNTEKLFF.

The chain combines TRBV19 with TRBJ2-7, with 7 bases lining up with TRBD1. The V gene's germline CDR1 is LNHDA and CDR2 SQIVND (reference sequence). CDR3 length: 14 residues. Trimming cost V 6 bases and J 0 bases; bases outside gene matches: 5. CDR3 nucleotides: TGTGCCAGTAGGCCGGGACAGAGCTCCTACGAGCAGTACTTC. It encodes CASRPGQSSYEQYF.

The chain links TRBV27 to TRBJ2-7, with TRBD1 matching 8 bases. Germline V lookup: CDR1 MNHEY, CDR2 SMNVEV (reference sequence). This CDR3 comprises 13 residues. With V trimmed by 6 bases and J by 4 bases, 5 bases remained unmatched. CDR3 sequence reads: CASRAQGAYEQYF. As DNA, the CDR3 is TGTGCCAGCAGAGCCCAGGGGGCGTACGAGCAGTACTTC.

The rearrangement uses TRBV5-6 and TRBJ2-3; 10 nucleotides agree with TRBD2. J gave up 8 bases and V 0 bases, and 6 bases lay outside the gene matches. The CDR3 totals 15 residues. CDR1 SGHDT and CDR2 YYEEEE come from the germline V gene. The CDR3 DNA is TGTGCCAGCAGCTTGGTCAGCGGGGGGGCCGGTACGCAGTATTTT. Protein product: CASSLVSGGAGTQYF.

The rearrangement links TRBV6-1 to TRBJ1-1; possibly TRBD1 for D (5 bases). The CDR3 is 14 residues long. V was cut by 7 bases and J by 3 bases, with 15 bases left in between. The germline CDR1 and CDR2 sequences are MNHNS and SASEGT. The CDR3 nucleotides are TGTGCCAGCATTTCAGGACAAACCCACACTGAAGCTTTCTTT. Translating it yields CASISGQTHTEAFF.

This chain connects TRBV9 to TRBJ1-1, with D unresolved. V was pared by 4 bases and J by 3 bases, with 19 bases between. The germline gives CDR1 SGDLS, CDR2 YYNGEE. The CDR3 runs 16 residues. CDR3 residues: CASSPVLLPFDTEAFF. For the CDR3, the DNA is TGTGCCAGCAGCCCTGTCTTACTTCCCTTCGACACTGAAGCTTTCTTT.

This sequence joins TRBV9 and TRBJ2-7; possible D gene TRBD2, 7 bases. V was pared by 4 bases and J by 4 bases, with 24 bases between. CDR1 SGDLS and CDR2 YYNGEE come from the germline V gene. The CDR3 covers 17 residues. The CDR3 bases are TGTGCCAGCAGCCCCGAGGGGGGGAAGGGTAGCGAATACGAGCAGTACTTC. This codes for CASSPEGGKGSEYEQYF. Full variable domain (outside the CDR3, taken from reference TRBV9 and TRBJ2-7): DSGVTQTPKHLITATGQRVTLRCSPRSGDLSVYWYQQSLDQGLQFLIQYYNGEERAKGNILERFSAQQFPDLHSELNLSSLELGDSALYFCASSPEGGKGSEYEQYFGPGTRLTVT.

The rearrangement uses TRBV25-1 and TRBJ1-3; D uncertain. Per germline, CDR1 MGHDK and CDR2 SYGVNS. Trimming cost V 2 bases and J 8 bases, with 16 bases left between them. The CDR3 extends over 15 amino acids. CDR3 protein: CASSEAVGGLDTIYF. For the CDR3, the DNA is TGTGCCAGCAGTGAAGCGGTAGGAGGGTTGGACACCATATATTTT. The full variable domain, in which reference TRBV25-1 and TRBJ1-3 provide the parts outside the CDR3, is EADIYQTPRYLVIGTGKKITLECSQTMGHDKMYWYQQDPGMELHLIHYSYGVNSTEKGDLSSESTVSRIRTEHFPLTLESARPSHTSQYLCASSEAVGGLDTIYFGEGSWLTVV.